One and the same sample provided the 11 T cell receptor beta chains below, sequenced in a study of radiotherapy plus CTLA-4 blockade in lung cancer. TCRdb's copy holds only in-frame clones and misses some; the assay was immunoSEQ multiplex PCR. There are around 100,000 clones in the sample; 81% occur only once, and 2.5% to 3.5% lies in the top ten. Sequenced material: peripheral blood, taken from a patient treated with radiotherapy plus ipilimumab. Source of these receptors: a human donor with non-small cell lung cancer that progressed on radiotherapy plus ipilimumab. Some clones in this sample may be carry-over from other donors' samples.

The chain uses TRBV15 and TRBJ1-3; no reliable D call. Deletions cut 4 bases from V and 7 bases from J, with 17 bases between. CDR3 length: 15 residues. The germline CDR1 and CDR2 sequences are LNHNV and YYDKDF (reference sequence). The DNA for the CDR3 is TGTGCCACCAGCATTCTTTCAGGCGTGGGGAACACCATATATTTT. Its translation: CATSILSGVGNTIYF.

The rearrangement uses TRBV27 and TRBJ1-1, with a weak D call TRBD1 (6 bases). The V and J ends lost 4 bases and 6 bases respectively, with 12 bases between them. Per the germline V gene, CDR1 is MNHEY and CDR2 is SMNVEV (reference sequence). The CDR3 runs to 13 residues. The CDR3 DNA follows: TGTGCCAGCAGTTCCTCCGGGGGGCCTGAAGCTTTCTTT. This encodes CASSSSGGPEAFF.

The rearrangement joins TRBV18 to TRBJ1-4; no clear D gene. Trimming cost V 1 base and J 1 base, with 10 bases left between them. Germline V gene sequence: CDR1 KGHSH, CDR2 LQKENI. The CDR3 loop spans 16 amino acids. This CDR3 reads CASSPRAGRTNEKLFF. CDR3 nucleotides: TGTGCCAGCTCACCACGAGCAGGAAGAACTAATGAAAAACTGTTTTTT.

V gene TRBV2 combines with J gene TRBJ1-2; tentatively, D is TRBD1 (5 bases). V lost 2 bases to trimming and J lost 4 bases, with 8 bases between them. Germline CDR1 SNHLY, CDR2 FYNNEI. The length of the CDR3 is 13 residues. Written as DNA, the CDR3 is TGTGCCAGCAGTGAAATCGGGACCTATGGCTACACCTTC. Translated, it gives CASSEIGTYGYTF.

This rearrangement joins TRBV4-1 to TRBJ2-1; 9 bases match TRBD1. This CDR3 has 16 residues. Germline V gene sequence: CDR1 MGHRA, CDR2 YSYEKL. V was pared by 6 bases and J by 2 bases, with 8 bases of the junction left unmatched. The DNA for the CDR3 is TGCGCCAGCAGGAGGGGGACAGGGAGGGCCTACAATGAGCAGTTCTTC. Translated, it gives CASRRGTGRAYNEQFF.

The genes are TRBV7-9 and TRBJ2-7; D perhaps matches TRBD1 (6 bases). The CDR3 has 16 amino acids. V lost 3 bases and J lost 0, with 15 bases in between. Germline CDR1 and CDR2: SEHNR and FQNEAQ (reference sequence). DNA for the CDR3: TGTGCCAGCAGCTTCTTACAGGGTCGCAGCTCCTACGAGCAGTACTTC. Translation gives CASSFLQGRSSYEQYF.

This clone has only one observation. This chain uses TRBV6-4 with TRBJ1-1; D perhaps matches TRBD1 (6 bases). The CDR3 spans 15 residues. The V end lost 4 bases, the J end lost 5 bases, and 17 bases lay between the germline ends. CDR1 and CDR2 (germline): MRHNA, SNTAGT. The CDR3 reads CASSAQGGGGTEAFF. CDR3 DNA sequence: TGTGCCAGCAGTGCCCAAGGAGGGGGAGGGACTGAAGCTTTCTTT.

This rearrangement joins TRBV4-1 to TRBJ1-2; D perhaps matches TRBD1 (5 bases). The CDR3 contains 15 residues. Germline-derived CDR1 and CDR2 are MGHRA and YSYEKL. V was cut by 5 bases and J by 1 base, with 14 bases left in between. DNA for the CDR3: TGCGCCAGCAGCATCCGGGACGCCGGTAACTATGGCTACACCTTC. Its protein product is CASSIRDAGNYGYTF.

This clone was seen a handful of times. The chain combines TRBV5-1 with TRBJ1-3, with TRBD1 as a possible D gene (5 bases). The V gene's germline CDR1 is SGHRS and CDR2 YFSETQ. This CDR3 contains 17 residues. Between the trimmed V and J ends, which lost 1 base and 0 bases, there was a span of 14 bases. The CDR3: CASSLYGTGNSGNTIYF. The DNA for the CDR3 is TGCGCCAGCAGCTTGTATGGTACAGGCAACTCTGGAAACACCATATATTTT.

This chain uses TRBV6-6 with TRBJ2-3; the match to TRBD2 covers 10 bases. The V gene end was trimmed by 8 bases and the J gene end by 3 bases; junction bases not matched to a gene: 11. Germline V gene data show CDR1 as MNHNY and CDR2 as SVGAGI (reference sequence). The CDR3 has 16 residues. The CDR3 nucleotides are TGTGCCAGCTCCTCGAAGCGGGGGGGTAGGACAGATACGCAGTATTTT. Protein sequence: CASSSKRGGRTDTQYF.

J is TRBJ2-1 and V is TRBV28; 11 nucleotides line up with TRBD1. CDR1 MDHEN and CDR2 SYDVKM come from the germline V gene. The CDR3 totals 16 residues. The ends lost 4 bases at V and 4 bases at J; junction bases unmatched: 6. CDR3 bases: TGTGCCAGCAGTTACGGCGGGACAGGGGGATACAATGAGCAGTTCTTC. Its protein is CASSYGGTGGYNEQFF.